The following is a T cell receptor (beta chain) sequence with its context. The CDR3 has 15 amino acids. Per the germline V gene, CDR1 is SGHTS and CDR2 is YDEGEE. V was pared by 0 bases and J by 3 bases, with 2 bases of the junction left unmatched. These data belong to a study of blood T cell repertoires in COVID-19. Sequencing used immunoSEQ multiplex PCR; TCRdb keeps in-frame clones, though not all of them. The sample consists of about 200,000 clones, 80% to 90% of them appearing once. The sequenced sample consisted of peripheral blood. The TCR was taken from a human donor with active or convalescent COVID-19. The donor label of this sample is uncertain. This chain joins TRBV5-8 and TRBJ2-3, with 9 bases that match TRBD1. The CDR3 region is CASSLGTGATDTQYF. The CDR3 DNA follows: TGTGCCAGCAGCTTGGGGACAGGGGCAACAGATACGCAGTATTTT.